This T cell receptor beta chain was sequenced during a study of cytomegalovirus exposure and HLA in healthy donors. Across the whole study: Among 350 to 500 genotyped donors, more than 65% fell in the Caucasian-associated ancestry cluster. Study conclusions and caveats: Later analysis associated a missense DCLRE1C variant with TCR beta V- and J-gene trimming. The authors reported that TCR beta sequences could predict HLA-A and HLA-B alleles. These predictions were accurate for most subjects in the first cohort. Despite most TCR sequences being rare, some public TCRs occurred in many donors.

Deletions cut 5 bases from V and 5 bases from J, with 13 bases between. CDR1 is MDHEN and CDR2 is SYDVKM in the germline V gene. CDR3 length: 14 amino acids. In the case of this clone: Antigen specificity is unknown.

13 Jbeta primers and 60 Vbeta primers were used for the PCR. Clones were read by immunoSEQ multiplex PCR, and TCRdb kept only the in-frame ones, dropping some. The sample gives 200,000 to 250,000 clones, approximately 80% of which show up once; 2.5% to 3.5% is in the top ten. The chain has TRBV28 and TRBJ1-5, with TRBD1 as a possible D gene (5 bases). Input material: PBMCs. This TCR was sampled from a man aged 30-40 years in good health and CMV-seronegative. The CDR3, as DNA: TGTGCCAGCAGTCAGGGATCGTTCCATCAGCCCCAGCATTTT. As protein: CASSQGSFHQPQHF.